The 22 T cell receptor beta chains reported below all come from one sample, sequenced in a study of T-cell reconstitution after alpha-beta-depleted transplantation in children. The TCRbeta library incorporated unique molecular identifiers. One entry per CDR3 protein, called by TCRdb with MiXCR from the PCR reads. Counted here are some 240,000 distinct CDR3 sequences, 9.7% occurring once; the ten biggest clones make up over 4.5%. The material was PBMCs from the stem cell graft donor, obtained from the stem cell graft. These receptors were taken from a human donor who donated a stem cell graft to a child with SCID.

This clonotype was counted ten times or more. The chain joins TRBV15 to TRBJ1-1; D possibly corresponds to TRBD1 (6 bases). Trimming removed 3 bases from V and 8 bases from J, with 10 bases in between. From germline, CDR1 is LNHNV and CDR2 YYDKDF (reference sequence). The CDR3 spans 12 residues. CDR3 sequence: CATSSRTVEAFF. The CDR3 region has the DNA TGTGCCACCAGCAGCCGGACAGTGGAAGCTTTCTTT.

The CDR3 nucleotides read TGTGCCAGCAGTTTAACAGGGGGCCGCACAGATACGCAGTATTTT. Translated, it gives CASSLTGGRTDTQYF. The chain employs TRBV28 and TRBJ2-3, with TRBD1 matching over 9 bases. Germline CDR1 and CDR2: MDHEN and SYDVKM. Trimming cost V 2 bases and J 1 base; bases outside gene matches: 1. The CDR3 contains 15 residues.

In its sample, this clonotype was seen many times. This chain joins TRBV24-1 and TRBJ2-1, with D perhaps being TRBD1 or TRBD2 (5 bases each). CDR3 length: 19 amino acids. V was clipped by 4 bases and J by 0 bases, with 21 bases between them. Germline CDR1 KGHDR, CDR2 SFDVKD. DNA of the CDR3: TGTGCCACCAGTGACCCCCCGGGCCGTGGGACGAGCTCCTACAATGAGCAGTTCTTC. The encoded protein is CATSDPPGRGTSSYNEQFF.

This clonotype was seen repeatedly, ten times or more. V gene TRBV10-3 combines with J gene TRBJ1-2; D not certain. Deletions cut 0 bases from V and 3 bases from J, with 5 bases between. The germline V gene encodes CDR1 ENHRY and CDR2 SYGVKD. The CDR3 runs to 13 residues. The CDR3 DNA sequence: TGTGCCATCAGTGAGTCGGTGGACTATGGCTACACCTTC. It yields the protein CAISESVDYGYTF.

In its sample, this clonotype was seen many times. The chain is built from TRBV5-1 and TRBJ2-1; perhaps TRBD2 as D (6 bases). CDR1 is SGHRS, CDR2 YFSETQ, per germline. The CDR3 spans 16 residues. Trimming removed 1 base from V and 0 bases from J, with 11 bases in between. CDR3 nucleotides: TGCGCCAGCAGCTTGTTCGGACTATACTCCTACAATGAGCAGTTCTTC. As protein: CASSLFGLYSYNEQFF. The full variable domain, completed using reference TRBV5-1 and TRBJ2-1, is KAGVTQTPRYLIKTRGQQVTLSCSPISGHRSVSWYQQTPGQGLQFLFEYFSETQRNKGNFPGRFSGRQFSNSRSEMNVSTLELGDSALYLCASSLFGLYSYNEQFFGPGTRLTVL.

To note about this clonotype: A single base separates this from a much larger clone, so it may be a read error. This chain links TRBV27 with TRBJ1-2, with D maybe TRBD1 (6 bases). Germline CDR1 MNHEY, CDR2 SMNVEV (reference sequence). The CDR3 runs to 13 residues. The CDR3 nucleotides are TGTGCCAACAGTTATACAGGGACCTATGGCTACACCTTC. It is translated as CANSYTGTYGYTF.

This clonotype was recorded many times. This rearrangement joins TRBV9 to TRBJ2-3, with 8 bases identical to TRBD2. The CDR3 runs 17 residues. V gave up 0 bases and J gave up 1 base; unmatched junction bases: 7. The germline gives CDR1 SGDLS, CDR2 YYNGEE. Here the CDR3 DNA reads TGTGCCAGCAGCGTAGGGCCGAGCGGGGGTGGCACAGATACGCAGTATTTT. Its protein product is CASSVGPSGGGTDTQYF.

Ten or more counts support this clonotype. The chain uses TRBV29-1 and TRBJ2-7, with 8 bases identical to TRBD1. With V trimmed by 6 bases and J by 0 bases, 4 bases remained unmatched. CDR3 length: 13 amino acids. Germline V gives CDR1 SQVTM, CDR2 ANQGSEA. This CDR3 reads CSVMGQDSYEQYF. As DNA, the CDR3 is TGCAGCGTAATGGGACAGGACTCCTACGAGCAGTACTTC.

About this clonotype itself: This may be a read error, as it is one base from a much larger clone. The chain is built from TRBV7-2 and TRBJ2-5; 11 bases agree with TRBD2. Near its end, the DNA agrees better with TRBJ2-1, so the J call may be wrong. The CDR3 covers 21 residues. CDR1 and CDR2 (germline): SGHTA, FQGNSA. The CDR3 DNA sequence: TGTGCCAGCAGCTTAGCCACAGGCCCGGAGACTAGCGGGGAATTCCAAGAGACCCAGTTCTTC. Protein product: CASSLATGPETSGEFQETQFF.

The chain couples TRBV5-1 to TRBJ1-4, with D hard to call. This CDR3 contains 15 residues. The germline V gene encodes CDR1 SGHRS and CDR2 YFSETQ. The ends were cut back, 4 bases at V and 8 bases at J, with 18 bases in the middle. This chain's CDR3 is CASSDPKAFNEKLFF. For the CDR3, the DNA is TGCGCCAGCAGCGACCCCAAGGCCTTTAACGAAAAACTGTTTTTT.

This clonotype was seen ten or more times. The chain carries TRBV5-1 and TRBJ1-5; the D gene is possibly TRBD1 (5 bases). The ends were cut back, 4 bases at V and 7 bases at J, with 15 bases in the middle. Germline lookup yields CDR1 SGHRS and CDR2 YFSETQ. CDR3 length equals 14 residues. CDR3 coding DNA: TGCGCCAGCAGCCAGGACAATAGGGACCAGCCCCAGCATTTT. Residues: CASSQDNRDQPQHF. Full variable domain (rest looked up from reference TRBV5-1 and TRBJ1-5): KAGVTQTPRYLIKTRGQQVTLSCSPISGHRSVSWYQQTPGQGLQFLFEYFSETQRNKGNFPGRFSGRQFSNSRSEMNVSTLELGDSALYLCASSQDNRDQPQHFGDGTRLSIL.

Many counts were recorded for this clonotype. The chain employs TRBV27 and TRBJ1-3, with no clear D. The CDR3 runs to 13 residues. CDR1 is MNHEY, CDR2 SMNVEV, per germline (reference sequence). The V gene lost 4 bases and the J gene lost 0 bases, with 4 bases spanning the gap. For the CDR3, the DNA is TGTGCCAGCAGTTCCAGCTCTGGAAACACCATATATTTT. Amino acids: CASSSSSGNTIYF.

In this sample, this clonotype turned up many times. This chain uses TRBV15 with TRBJ1-5; D uncertain. CDR3 length: 14 amino acids. Germline V CDR1 and CDR2: LNHNV, YYDKDF (reference sequence). The V end lost 0 bases, the J end lost 3 bases, and 6 bases lay between the germline ends. CDR3 DNA sequence: TGTGCCACCAGCAGAGACAGATTCAATCAGCCCCAGCATTTT. Residues: CATSRDRFNQPQHF.

The chain links TRBV21-1 to TRBJ1-1; the D call TRBD1 from the table was never checked on the DNA. TRBV21-1 is listed as a pseudogene. The CDR3 consists of 14 residues. The CDR3 protein is CASSKGKWGREAFF. CDR3 in DNA: TGTGCCAGCAGCAAGGGAAAATGGGGCAGGGAAGCTTTCTTT.

This clonotype was detected ten times or more. This chain joins TRBV29-1 and TRBJ2-5; TRBD1 or TRBD2 may be the D gene (5 bases each). Germline lookup yields CDR1 SQVTM and CDR2 ANQGSEA. CDR3 size: 13 residues. With 3 bases removed from V and 5 bases from J, the gap between germline ends came to 13 bases. The DNA of the CDR3 is TGCAGCGTTGATCCGCAGGGAGCGGAGACCCAGTACTTC. This translates into CSVDPQGAETQYF.

This clonotype was recorded at least ten times. The chain recombines TRBV4-1 with TRBJ1-1, with 7 nucleotides matching TRBD1. The J segment lost 0 bases and the V segment lost 1 base, leaving 20 bases of the junction unmatched. The CDR3 sequence is 21 residues long. In germline, CDR1 is MGHRA, CDR2 YSYEKL. CDR3 residues: CASSQGRRKAPGTAMNTEAFF. CDR3 DNA sequence: TGCGCCAGCAGCCAAGGTCGTAGAAAGGCCCCCGGGACAGCTATGAACACTGAAGCTTTCTTT.

This clonotype was detected many times. The chain carries TRBV9 and TRBJ2-7; 8 bases are shared with TRBD1. The CDR3 is made up of 15 amino acids. Germline assignment: CDR1 SGDLS and CDR2 YYNGEE. The J segment lost 2 bases and the V segment lost 3 bases, leaving 7 bases of the junction unmatched. This CDR3 is CASSASRTGTYEQYF. DNA for the CDR3: TGTGCCAGCAGCGCCTCCAGGACAGGGACCTACGAGCAGTACTTC.

This clonotype appeared many times. The rearrangement links TRBV27 to TRBJ2-1; D is perhaps TRBD1 (6 bases). The germline V and J ends were trimmed by 7 bases and 8 bases, with 18 bases remaining between them. Germline V gene data show CDR1 as MNHEY and CDR2 as SMNVEV (reference sequence). CDR3 length equals 14 residues. CDR3 protein: CASKQGPSWDEQFF. The CDR3 DNA follows: TGTGCCAGCAAACAGGGACCCTCCTGGGATGAGCAGTTCTTC.

This clonotype was counted at least ten times. The rearrangement joins TRBV2 to TRBJ1-2; tentative D call: TRBD1 (5 bases). This CDR3 region has 15 residues. V gave up 8 bases and J gave up 3 bases, with 19 bases separating them. Germline loops: CDR1 SNHLY, CDR2 FYNNEI. CDR3: CASRDGLGLYYGYTF. Written as DNA, the CDR3 is TGTGCCAGCCGGGACGGCTTGGGCCTCTACTATGGCTACACCTTC.

Details on this clonotype: A much larger clone differs from this one at a single base, so this may be a read error. The chain has TRBV7-6 and TRBJ2-7, with D possibly matching TRBD1 (5 bases). This CDR3 has 15 residues. The germline V gene encodes CDR1 SGHVS and CDR2 FNYEAQ. V was clipped by 6 bases and J by 3 bases, with 18 bases between them. In DNA, the CDR3 is TGTGCCAGCAGTCTAGGCGCAGACAGTATCTACGAGCAGTACTTC. It specifies CASSLGADSIYEQYF.

This clonotype was found many times. V usage is TRBV6-1 and J usage is TRBJ2-1; D not certain. Trimming took off 1 base at V and 9 bases at J, with 13 bases between the two ends. Germline V gene data show CDR1 as MNHNS and CDR2 as SASEGT. This CDR3 has 14 amino acids. This chain's CDR3 is CASSEEVGYGEQFF. The CDR3 coding sequence is TGTGCCAGCAGTGAAGAAGTAGGGTACGGTGAGCAGTTCTTC.

This clonotype was seen many times. The chain couples TRBV6-5 to TRBJ1-2; tentative D call: TRBD1 (5 bases). The germline CDR1 and CDR2 sequences are MNHEY and SVGAGI. V was clipped by 0 bases and J by 4 bases, with 15 bases between them. This CDR3 is 16 amino acids long. This chain's CDR3 is CASSYSKREGPYGYTF. The CDR3 nucleotides are TGTGCCAGCAGTTACTCGAAAAGGGAGGGGCCCTATGGCTACACCTTC.